This entry describes one T cell receptor (beta chain). Antiretroviral therapy had run roughly three months, about 14 weeks, before follow-up blood collection. All unsorted peripheral T cells were captured because whole blood was used without fractionation. V lost 5 bases and J lost 1, with 8 bases in between. Per germline, CDR1 SGHVS and CDR2 FNYEAQ. CDR3 size: 13 residues. The source of the sample is a study of HIV-infected patients and healthy controls. Reverse transcription used around 500 ng RNA and constant-region primers for alpha and beta. Separate chain-specific third strand synthesis with multiplexing indices produced the alpha and beta libraries. TCRdb re-analysed the 5' RACE reads in MiXCR, keeping a single row per CDR3 protein. Of thousands of distinct CDR3 sequences detected, 8.7% appear once; the ten largest clones hold 20% to 25%.

The chain employs TRBV7-6 and TRBJ1-1, with D perhaps matching TRBD1 (5 bases). This clonotype was obtained from an adult with HIV infection. The material sequenced was blood, taken during antiretroviral therapy. The CDR3 nucleotides are TGTGCCAGCAGCGCAGGGACGAACACTGAAGCTTTCTTT. This translates into CASSAGTNTEAFF. The whole variable domain, remainder taken from reference TRBV7-6 and TRBJ1-1, is GAGVSQSPRYKVTKRGQDVALRCDPISGHVSLYWYRQALGQGPEFLTYFNYEAQQDKSGLPNDRFSAERPEGSISTLTIQRTEQRDSAMYRCASSAGTNTEAFFGQGTRLTVV.